This record concerns one T cell receptor (beta chain) sequence. The CDR3 extends over 14 amino acids. Germline CDR1 is MNHEY and CDR2 is SMNVEV (reference sequence). V shed 10 bases and J 7 bases; nucleotides not matched to a gene: 11. These data are taken from a study of blood T cells in healthy people across ages. Primers used in a second PCR of about 6 to 12 cycles were a sample-barcoded 5' primer and a J-beta primer mix. Every molecule of cDNA carried a tag from a template-switch adaptor with 12 random nucleotides. TCRdb independently ran MiXCR on the 5' RACE reads; one entry per CDR3 protein. The sample lists some 670,000 distinct CDR3 sequences; 52% were seen once.

Sequenced material: blood. This chain links TRBV27 with TRBJ1-5; 9 bases align to TRBD1. The sequence derives from a woman older than 75 in good health. The CDR3 DNA reads as TGTGCCATACAGCCGGGACAGGGAGACCAGCCCCAGCATTTT. Its translation: CAIQPGQGDQPQHF.